This TCR beta chain was captured in a study of T cell repertoires in cytomegalovirus infection. Study context: It can be stated that public TCR beta signatures indicated CMV infection as well as a matching HLA type. Study results and caveats: Clonotypes of TCR beta that were HLA-C-restricted and CMV-specific dominated the ex vivo response.

Trimming took off 1 base at V and 2 bases at J, with 11 bases between the two ends. Germline CDR1 and CDR2: SGHRS and YFSETQ. The CDR3 runs 15 residues. Worth noting for this clonotype: Its antigen is currently unknown.

Via MiXCR, TCRdb re-called the reads, giving one row per CDR3 protein. The sample consists of fewer than 130,000 distinct CDR3 sequences, roughly 39% of them appearing once. This sample comprised CD8+ T cells from cultured PBMCs, obtained from culture after CMV antigen stimulation. The sequence came from a human donor in good health (CMV status not recorded). Some clones in this sample may be carry-over from other donors' samples. This rearrangement joins TRBV5-1 to TRBJ2-3; no definite D call. In nucleotides, the CDR3 is TGCGCCAGCAGCTTGACACACTGGGTCACAGATACGCAGTATTTT. It is translated as CASSLTHWVTDTQYF.